This is a list of T cell receptor beta chains from one sample in a study of T cell responses to AZD1222 COVID-19 vaccine. The repertoire was sequenced with immunoSEQ multiplex PCR; TCRdb's copy has only in-frame clones and lacks some. This sample has about 110,000 clones; around 80% occur once, and the top ten carry 3.5% to 5.5%. Sequenced here: peripheral blood, sampled on day 0 of AZD1222 vaccination. The source is an adult in good health. CDR3s include the opening cysteine and the closing phenylalanine or tryptophan.

v_gene	j_gene	CDR3aa
TRBV7-2	TRBJ2-2	CASSLAWAGGVVGELFF
TRBV29-1	TRBJ2-1	CSVERLSSYNEQFF
TRBV6-5	TRBJ1-2	CASSYIAGTGYTF
TRBV27	TRBJ2-1	CASSLRGLPLYNEQFF
TRBV29-1	TRBJ1-2	CSVGPSNYGYTF
TRBV7-2	TRBJ2-5	CASSLAGGRETQYF
TRBV7-9	TRBJ1-1	CASSLTLNTEAFF
TRBV14	TRBJ2-2	CASSARYPPGGGGELFF
TRBV5-6	TRBJ1-4	CASSFLGTNEKLFF
TRBV6-4	TRBJ2-3	CASSDPGSGTDTQYF
TRBV2	TRBJ2-5	CASRPGQGAQETQYF
TRBV2	TRBJ2-1	CASSTSGGEQFF
TRBV5-5	TRBJ2-3	CASPSDRGPDTQYF
TRBV7-2	TRBJ2-7	CASSQGGNSYEQYF
TRBV6-5	TRBJ1-4	CASSSSRASNEKLFF
TRBV19	TRBJ1-5	CASRLRGGDNQPQHF
TRBV5-1	TRBJ1-6	CASSLGGTSSYNSPLHF
TRBV11-2	TRBJ1-3	CASSWDRAGNTIYF
TRBV27	TRBJ2-5	CASSFSGSMGETQYF
TRBV7-2	TRBJ2-1	CASSFYDNEQFF